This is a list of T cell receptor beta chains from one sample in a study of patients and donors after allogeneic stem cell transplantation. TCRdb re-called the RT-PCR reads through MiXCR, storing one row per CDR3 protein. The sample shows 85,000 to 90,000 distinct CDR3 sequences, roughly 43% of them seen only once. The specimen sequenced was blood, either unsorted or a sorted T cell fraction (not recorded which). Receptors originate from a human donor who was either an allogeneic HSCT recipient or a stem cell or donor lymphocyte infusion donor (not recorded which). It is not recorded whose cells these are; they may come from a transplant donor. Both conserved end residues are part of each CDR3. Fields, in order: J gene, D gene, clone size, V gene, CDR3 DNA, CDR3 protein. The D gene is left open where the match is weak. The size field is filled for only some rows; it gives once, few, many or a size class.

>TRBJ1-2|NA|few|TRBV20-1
TGCAGTGCCTTGAACTATGGCTACACCTTC
CSALNYGYTF
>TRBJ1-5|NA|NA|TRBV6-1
TGTGCCAGCACCCACGGGGGTAGCCAGCCCCAGCATTTT
CASTHGGSQPQHF
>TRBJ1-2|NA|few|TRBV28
TGTGCCAGCAGTACCGGGACACCCGGTGGCTACACCTTC
CASSTGTPGGYTF
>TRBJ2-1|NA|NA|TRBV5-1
TGCGCCAGCAGGGGCGACGGCAATGAGCAGTTCTTC
CASRGDGNEQFF
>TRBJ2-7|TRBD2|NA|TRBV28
TGTGCCAGCAGTTTTATCGGACTAGCCCCCTACGAGCAGTACTTC
CASSFIGLAPYEQYF
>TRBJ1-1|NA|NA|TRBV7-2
TGTGCCAGCAGCTCCCGGGGGTTAGGGAACACTGAAGCTTTCTTT
CASSSRGLGNTEAFF
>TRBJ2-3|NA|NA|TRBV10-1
TGCGCCAGCAGTGGCCAAGGAAGCACAGATACGCAGTATTTC
CASSGQGSTDTQYF
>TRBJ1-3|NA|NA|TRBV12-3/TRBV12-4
TGTGCCAGCACCTCAGCCAGCCTTGTCGACACCATATATTTT
CASTSASLVDTIYF
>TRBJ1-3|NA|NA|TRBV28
TGTGCCAGCAGTTTAGGGCAGACCTCTGGAAACACCATATATTTT
CASSLGQTSGNTIYF
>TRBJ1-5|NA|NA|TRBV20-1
TGCAGTGCTAGTTGGGGTCAGCCCCAGCATTTT
CSASWGQPQHF
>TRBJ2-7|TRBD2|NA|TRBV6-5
TGTGCCAGCAGTCTTAGCGGGAGGAGCTCCTACGAGCAGTACTTC
CASSLSGRSSYEQYF
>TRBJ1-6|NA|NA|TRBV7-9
TGTGCCAGCAGCCTCAGGGATTCACCCCTCCACTTT
CASSLRDSPLHF
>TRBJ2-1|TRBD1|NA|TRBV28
TGTGCCAGCAGTTCCGGGACAGAGCCCTACAATGAGCAGTTCTTC
CASSSGTEPYNEQFF
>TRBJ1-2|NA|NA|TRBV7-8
TGTGCCAGCAGCTTAAGAGGGCCCATGGTCTACTATGGCTACACCTTC
CASSLRGPMVYYGYTF
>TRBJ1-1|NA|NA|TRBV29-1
TGCAGCGTTGAGCCCCCGGGGGGACGGAACACTGAAGCTTTCTTT
CSVEPPGGRNTEAFF
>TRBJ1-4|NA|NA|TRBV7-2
TGTGCCAGCAGCCTCGGGACCGAAGGACTCAGTGAAAAACTGTTTTTT
CASSLGTEGLSEKLFF
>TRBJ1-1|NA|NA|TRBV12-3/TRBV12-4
TGTGCCAGCAGCCCCCGACCGAACACTGAAGCTTTCTTT
CASSPRPNTEAFF
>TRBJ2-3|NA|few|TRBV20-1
TGCAGTGCTAGGGGCCCCGGGGGCACAGATACGCAGTATTTT
CSARGPGGTDTQYF
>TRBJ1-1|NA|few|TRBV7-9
TGTGCCAGCGTCCGGGGGCTCAACACTGAAGCTTTCTTT
CASVRGLNTEAFF
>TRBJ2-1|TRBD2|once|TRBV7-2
TGTGCCAGCAGCCGACCCGGGGGGAGACCCCACTACAATGAGCAGTTCTTC
CASSRPGGRPHYNEQFF